These 7 T cell receptor beta chains were all obtained from the same sample, sequenced in a study of OX40 agonist ivuxolimab in advanced cancers. This table comes from immunoSEQ multiplex PCR, and its TCRdb copy is limited to in-frame clones, with some not included. The sample yields 70,000 or so clones, nearly 90% seen once. The sample in question was CD4+ or CD8+ T cells sorted from blood, obtained in a trial of the OX40 agonist ivuxolimab. The receptors derive from an adult with an advanced solid tumor such as melanoma, head and neck, liver or kidney cancer.

The chain joins TRBV27 to TRBJ2-3; a possible D gene is TRBD2 (5 bases). Trimming took 6 bases from V and 4 from J, leaving 5 bases between them. The CDR3 has 11 amino acids. Per the germline V gene, CDR1 is MNHEY and CDR2 is SMNVEV (reference sequence). CDR3 nucleotide sequence: TGTGCCAGCAGGGAGGCAGATACGCAGTATTTT. Translation: CASREADTQYF.

The J gene is TRBJ2-1, the V gene TRBV6-5; 8 bases line up with TRBD2. This CDR3 contains 15 residues. The J segment lost 4 bases and the V segment lost 6 bases, leaving 8 bases of the junction unmatched. Germline V CDR1 and CDR2: MNHEY, SVGAGI. CDR3 nucleotide sequence: TGTGCCAGCAGCCGTAGGAGCGGGGGTTACAATGAGCAGTTCTTC. Residues: CASSRRSGGYNEQFF.

The chain carries TRBV9 and TRBJ2-4; a possible D gene is TRBD2 (6 bases). Germline CDR1 is SGDLS and CDR2 is YYNGEE. V lost 0 bases and J 5 bases, leaving 18 bases between the germline ends. The CDR3 runs to 17 residues. The CDR3 protein is CASSVGAAGGPQNIQYF. In nucleotides, the CDR3 is TGTGCCAGCAGCGTAGGAGCCGCCGGGGGTCCTCAAAACATTCAGTACTTC.

The genes are TRBV9 and TRBJ2-2; a weak D match, TRBD2 (6 bases). CDR3 length: 16 residues. The V gene's germline CDR1 is SGDLS and CDR2 YYNGEE. The V end lost 4 bases, the J end lost 0 bases, and 13 bases lay between the germline ends. The CDR3 DNA sequence: TGTGCCAGCAGCCCCAGCGGGTATTCGAACACCGGGGAGCTGTTTTTT. Translating it yields CASSPSGYSNTGELFF.

The J gene is TRBJ2-5, the V gene TRBV28; D remains ambiguous. TRBJ2-7 explains the end of the DNA better; the J call may be wrong. The germline gives CDR1 MDHEN, CDR2 SYDVKM. The CDR3 has 11 amino acids. The CDR3, as DNA: TGTGCCAGCAGGACAAGATACGAGCAGTACTTC. As protein: CASRTRYEQYF.

The gene calls are TRBV5-1 and TRBJ2-3; tentatively, D is TRBD1 or TRBD2 (5 bases each). The V end lost 5 bases, the J end lost 6 bases, and 19 bases lay between the germline ends. Germline V CDR1 and CDR2: SGHRS, YFSETQ. The length of the CDR3 is 15 residues. CDR3 sequence reads: CASSWTGREGDTQYF. The CDR3 bases are TGCGCCAGCAGTTGGACGGGGCGAGAGGGGGATACGCAGTATTTT.

V and J are TRBV7-3 and TRBJ2-3; 11 nucleotides match TRBD2. The CDR3 has 17 amino acids. V lost 1 base, J lost 4 bases, and 7 bases stayed unmatched. Germline-derived CDR1 and CDR2 are SGHTA and FQGTGA. The CDR3 protein is CASSLSVSSGRSDTQYF. The CDR3 DNA reads as TGTGCCAGCAGCTTAAGCGTCTCTAGCGGGAGGTCAGATACGCAGTATTTT.